The 22 T cell receptor beta chains below all came from one sample that was sequenced in a study of CD8+ T cells in alopecia areata. After isolation, RNA underwent reverse transcription to generate cDNA as the sequencing template. Sequenced by immunoSEQ multiplex PCR; TCRdb stores in-frame clones only, minus some. The repertoire consists of around 190,000 clones, with more than 55% occurring once and the leading ten covering approximately 0.63%. Treatment noted: oral pan-JAK inhibitor, 5-10 mg twice daily. The material was CD4+ T cells sorted from blood, obtained at week 4, from a patient treated with tofacitinib. These receptors all come from a human donor with alopecia areata.

This chain uses TRBV9 with TRBJ2-5; tentatively, D is TRBD2 (6 bases). Between the trimmed V and J ends, which lost 4 bases and 5 bases, there was a span of 15 bases. Germline CDR1 reads SGDLS; CDR2 reads YYNGEE. The CDR3 has 14 amino acids. CDR3 amino acids: CASSTPSVGETQYF. The DNA of the CDR3 is TGTGCCAGCAGCACCCCTAGCGTCGGGGAGACCCAGTACTTC.

The J gene is TRBJ2-1, the V gene TRBV29-1; D not resolved. Germline-derived CDR1 and CDR2 are SQVTM and ANQGSEA. The CDR3 consists of 11 residues. Trimming removed 7 bases from V and 8 bases from J, with 12 bases in between. CDR3 coding DNA: TGCAGCGGAAAAACTTCGCATGAGCAGTTCTTC. Translating it yields CSGKTSHEQFF.

This sequence joins TRBV28 and TRBJ2-3; TRBD2 agrees at 15 bases. The CDR3 consists of 17 residues. V lost 1 base, J lost 6 bases, and 5 bases stayed unmatched. From germline, CDR1 is MDHEN and CDR2 SYDVKM. CDR3 residues: CASSLSGLAGGVDTQYF. As DNA, the CDR3 is TGTGCCAGCAGTTTATCCGGACTAGCGGGAGGGGTGGATACGCAGTATTTT.

This chain joins TRBV29-1 and TRBJ2-7; D unresolved. This CDR3 has 13 residues. V dropped 4 bases and J dropped 2 bases, with 12 bases sitting between them. Germline lookup yields CDR1 SQVTM and CDR2 ANQGSEA. CDR3 in DNA: TGCAGCGTTGCGGAGCCCCCCACCTACGAGCAGTACTTC. This gives the protein CSVAEPPTYEQYF.

This clone has only one observation. The V gene is TRBV18, the J gene TRBJ1-1; no definite D call. The CDR3 is 14 amino acids. The germline V and J ends were trimmed by 3 bases and 3 bases, with 11 bases remaining between them. CDR1 is KGHSH and CDR2 is LQKENI in the germline V gene. Written as DNA, the CDR3 is TGTGCCAGCTCACCCACTGCCGGATACACTGAAGCTTTCTTT. It yields the protein CASSPTAGYTEAFF.

The chain employs TRBV29-1 and TRBJ2-5; 9 bases map to TRBD2. CDR3 length: 14 amino acids. V was clipped by 7 bases and J by 7 bases; unmatched bases: 13. Looked up from germline, CDR1 is SQVTM and CDR2 is ANQGSEA. The CDR3 protein is CSENEAGGPGTQYF. CDR3 bases: TGCAGCGAGAACGAAGCGGGAGGCCCCGGGACCCAGTACTTC.

V gene TRBV30 combines with J gene TRBJ1-2; D unresolved. Germline CDR1 reads GTSNPN; CDR2 reads SVGIG (reference sequence). The CDR3 contains 13 residues. Trimming left V 7 bases short and J 0 bases short, with 12 bases between. CDR3 residues: CAFTPDANYGYTF. CDR3 nucleotide sequence: TGTGCCTTTACCCCCGACGCTAACTATGGCTACACCTTC.

A single count supports this clone. In DNA form, the CDR3 reads TGTGCCAGCTCCCCAATCTCCGGGGGGGGCATTGAAGCTTTCTTT. Amino acid sequence: CASSPISGGGIEAFF. The gene calls are TRBV18 and TRBJ1-1, with D perhaps TRBD1 (6 bases). V gave up 6 bases and J gave up 7 bases, with 21 bases separating them. From germline, CDR1 is KGHSH and CDR2 LQKENI. This CDR3 has 15 residues.

This clone has just a few counts. V and J are TRBV5-1 and TRBJ1-1; D may be TRBD1 (6 bases). Germline V gene lookup returns CDR1 SGHRS and CDR2 YFSETQ. The V gene lost 1 base and the J gene lost 6 bases, with 13 bases spanning the gap. CDR3 length: 14 amino acids. As DNA, the CDR3 is TGCGCCAGCAGCTTGCCCCAGGACAGACCTGAAGCTTTCTTT. Translating it yields CASSLPQDRPEAFF.

This clone was picked up a small number of times. The CDR3 DNA follows: TGCAGCGTTGATTCTAATGAAAAACTGTTTTTT. As protein: CSVDSNEKLFF. The chain links TRBV29-1 to TRBJ1-4; D gene uncertain. The length of the CDR3 is 11 residues. Trimming left V 3 bases short and J 3 bases short, with 2 bases between. Germline lookup yields CDR1 SQVTM and CDR2 ANQGSEA.

This clone was counted between two and nine times. This rearrangement joins TRBV13 to TRBJ2-5, with 10 bases fitting TRBD1. The CDR3 extends over 16 amino acids. In germline, CDR1 is PRHDT, CDR2 FYEKMQ (reference sequence). After removal of 5 bases from V and 5 bases from J, the junction contained 11 bases not matched to a gene. CDR3 nucleotide sequence: TGTGCCAGCAGCCTACCCGCGGGACAGGGGATGGAGACCCAGTACTTC. It codes for CASSLPAGQGMETQYF.

This clone was detected a few times. The chain has TRBV7-2 and TRBJ2-2, with 9 bases aligning to TRBD1. CDR3 length: 15 residues. The V and J ends lost 3 bases and 6 bases, in that order; junction bases with no gene match: 5. The germline CDR1 and CDR2 sequences are SGHTA and FQGNSA. CDR3 protein: CASSFRRQGAGELFF. Written as DNA, the CDR3 is TGTGCCAGCAGCTTTCGAAGACAGGGGGCCGGGGAGCTGTTTTTT.

This clone appeared a few times. J is TRBJ1-4 and V is TRBV7-2; D is unclear. Trimming took off 5 bases at V and 5 bases at J, with 9 bases between the two ends. Germline CDR1 and CDR2: SGHTA and FQGNSA. The CDR3 is made up of 13 amino acids. The CDR3 bases are TGTGCCAGCAGCCTGTGGGAGAATGAAAAACTGTTTTTT. Residues: CASSLWENEKLFF.

The J gene is TRBJ1-5, the V gene TRBV11-2; D is unclear. CDR1 and CDR2 (germline): SGHAT, FQNNGV. CDR3 length: 15 amino acids. V lost 5 bases, J lost 1 base, and 12 bases lay in between. In DNA form, the CDR3 reads TGTGCCAGCAGCAGAGACGGAAGGAGCAATCAGCCCCAGCATTTT. It specifies CASSRDGRSNQPQHF.

This clone was found a few times. The rearrangement uses TRBV10-2 and TRBJ2-7; no clear D gene. Germline CDR1 is WSHSY and CDR2 is SAAADI. This CDR3 has 11 amino acids. V lost 6 bases to trimming and J lost 0 bases, with 3 bases between them. The CDR3 loop reads CASRYSYEQYF. In nucleotides, the CDR3 is TGCGCCAGCAGATACTCCTACGAGCAGTACTTC.

The chain has TRBV19 and TRBJ2-1, with D perhaps matching TRBD2 (6 bases). The CDR3 sequence is 19 residues long. Germline loops: CDR1 LNHDA, CDR2 SQIVND (reference sequence). Between the trimmed V and J ends, which lost 7 bases and 4 bases, there was a span of 29 bases. CDR3: CASKALAGIREIYYNEQFF. The CDR3, as DNA: TGTGCCAGTAAGGCACTAGCCGGGATAAGGGAAATCTATTACAATGAGCAGTTCTTC.

J is TRBJ1-2 and V is TRBV4-1, with D unclear. The CDR3 consists of 16 residues. V was shortened by 0 bases and J by 1 base, with 12 bases between the two germline ends. Germline V CDR1 and CDR2: MGHRA, YSYEKL. CDR3 DNA sequence: TGCGCCAGCAGCCAAGATATTAGGGCAGATAACTATGGCTACACCTTC. Protein sequence: CASSQDIRADNYGYTF.

This clone appeared once. The V gene is TRBV27, the J gene TRBJ1-5; no firm D call. The CDR3 has 11 amino acids. V was shortened by 9 bases and J by 7 bases, with 10 bases between the two germline ends. The germline gives CDR1 MNHEY, CDR2 SMNVEV (reference sequence). The CDR3 protein is CARVKWQPQHF. Written as DNA, the CDR3 is TGTGCCAGGGTAAAGTGGCAGCCCCAGCATTTT.

This clone was picked up one time. This sequence joins TRBV2 and TRBJ2-7; 7 bases align to TRBD2. In germline, CDR1 is SNHLY, CDR2 FYNNEI. CDR3 length: 16 residues. The V segment lost 3 bases and the J segment 0 bases; nucleotides outside the gene matches: 8. The CDR3 here is CASSENKGGSSYEQYF. The CDR3 nucleotides are TGTGCCAGCAGTGAGAATAAGGGAGGGAGCTCCTACGAGCAGTACTTC. Full variable domain (remainder filled in from reference TRBV2 and TRBJ2-7): EPEVTQTPSHQVTQMGQEVILRCVPISNHLYFYWYRQILGQKVEFLVSFYNNEISEKSEIFDDQFSVERPDGSNFTLKIRSTKLEDSAMYFCASSENKGGSSYEQYFGPGTRLTVT.

V and J are TRBV30 and TRBJ2-7; 9 positions match TRBD1. The V and J ends lost 1 base and 4 bases, in that order; junction bases with no gene match: 11. The CDR3 runs 16 residues. Germline assignment: CDR1 GTSNPN and CDR2 SVGIG (reference sequence). This chain's CDR3 is CAWSGPGGQGGYEQYF. CDR3 in DNA: TGTGCCTGGAGTGGACCCGGGGGACAGGGCGGGTACGAGCAGTACTTC.

This clone was seen a handful of times. The chain employs TRBV2 and TRBJ2-7; 10 positions match TRBD1. V shed 6 bases and J 0 bases; nucleotides not matched to a gene: 5. Germline V gene data show CDR1 as SNHLY and CDR2 as FYNNEI. The CDR3 totals 15 residues. The DNA for the CDR3 is TGTGCCAGCAGACCGACAGGGGGCTTCTCCTACGAGCAGTACTTC. Protein product: CASRPTGGFSYEQYF.

This chain connects TRBV18 to TRBJ1-5, with D unresolved. The length of the CDR3 is 17 residues. Germline CDR1 and CDR2: KGHSH and LQKENI. V was clipped by 0 bases and J by 2 bases, with 14 bases between them. The CDR3 DNA follows: TGTGCCAGCTCACCACCGAGAGGGATCGAGGGCAATCAGCCCCAGCATTTT. Amino acids: CASSPPRGIEGNQPQHF.